The 2 T cell receptor beta chains listed next were all sequenced from one sample in a study of patients and donors after allogeneic stem cell transplantation. TCRdb analysed the RT-PCR reads with MiXCR anew, one entry per CDR3 protein. The repertoire holds roughly 41,000 distinct CDR3 sequences, roughly 30% seen once, with about two thirds in the top ten. The sequenced sample consisted of blood, either unsorted or a sorted T cell fraction (not recorded which). These receptors came from a human donor who was either an allogeneic HSCT recipient or a stem cell or donor lymphocyte infusion donor (not recorded which). It is not recorded whose cells these are; they may come from a transplant donor.

Notes on this clonotype: In this CDR3 the conserved last residue, phenylalanine or tryptophan, is missing, so a read error is likely. The chain recombines TRBV20-1 with TRBJ1-5; unclear D gene. Germline lookup yields CDR1 DFQATT and CDR2 SNEGSKA (reference sequence). The CDR3 runs to 13 residues. V was pared by 7 bases and J by 6 bases, with 16 bases between. CDR3 sequence reads: CSGGGSMSQPQHL. The CDR3 DNA reads TGCAGTGGAGGAGGGTCCATGTCTCAGCCCCAGCATTTG.

The sample holds a few counts of this clonotype. J is TRBJ2-5 and V is TRBV10-3; perhaps D is TRBD1 or TRBD2 (6 bases each). This CDR3 spans 11 amino acids. Trimming removed 7 bases at V and 5 bases at J, with 8 bases between. The V gene's germline CDR1 is ENHRY and CDR2 SYGVKD. In DNA form, the CDR3 reads TGTGCCATCAAAGGGGGGGAGACCCAGTACTTC. Protein product: CAIKGGETQYF.